Below, 9 T cell receptor beta chains from the same sample are listed, as sequenced in a study of T cell repertoires in cytomegalovirus infection. Each CDR3 protein gets one entry after TCRdb re-called the reads with MiXCR. The sample shows about 320,000 distinct CDR3 sequences, 9.5% of them seen only once. The sample comprised PBMCs. These TCRs come from a human donor in good health (CMV status not recorded). Some clones in this sample may be carry-over from other donors' samples.

This clonotype was detected ten times or more. This chain uses TRBV10-3 with TRBJ1-4, with 8 bases matching TRBD1. Germline CDR1 is ENHRY and CDR2 is SYGVKD. Germline trimming cut 6 bases from V and 0 bases from J; bases unmatched to any gene: 6. The CDR3 consists of 16 residues. CDR3 in DNA: TGTGCCATCAGCGGGACAGGCGTTGCAACTAATGAAAAACTGTTTTTT. This gives the protein CAISGTGVATNEKLFF.

This clonotype was observed many times. The chain links TRBV7-9 to TRBJ1-1; the match to TRBD1 covers 7 bases. Looked up from germline, CDR1 is SEHNR and CDR2 is FQNEAQ (reference sequence). With V trimmed by 5 bases and J by 8 bases, 5 bases remained unmatched. The length of the CDR3 is 12 residues. The CDR3 protein is CASSPGDREAFF. The DNA of the CDR3 is TGTGCCAGCAGCCCAGGGGACAGAGAAGCTTTCTTT.

This chain uses TRBV28 with TRBJ1-2; no clear D. The CDR3 loop spans 14 amino acids. V was cut by 6 bases and J by 5 bases, with 16 bases left in between. CDR1 and CDR2 from the germline V gene are MDHEN and SYDVKM. CDR3 amino acids: CASRSIPLGYGYTF. The CDR3 DNA is TGTGCCAGCAGATCCATTCCCTTGGGGTATGGCTACACCTTC.

This clonotype was recorded at least ten times. V is TRBV7-6 and J is TRBJ1-1; D remains ambiguous. Germline-derived CDR1 and CDR2 are SGHVS and FNYEAQ. The CDR3 contains 12 residues. V gave up 3 bases and J gave up 4 bases, with 6 bases separating them. In DNA, the CDR3 is TGTGCCAGCAGCTTGCCGGGCACTGAAGCTTTCTTT. Residues: CASSLPGTEAFF.

J is TRBJ1-5 and V is TRBV20-1, with D hard to call. The V and J ends lost 0 bases and 0 bases respectively, with 9 bases between them. This CDR3 is built from 15 residues. Germline values: CDR1 DFQATT, CDR2 SNEGSKA (reference sequence). The CDR3 spells CSARDGGYSNQPQHF. As DNA, the CDR3 is TGCAGTGCTAGAGATGGAGGATATAGCAATCAGCCCCAGCATTTT.

This clonotype came up a few times. J is TRBJ2-3 and V is TRBV29-1; D not certain. CDR1 is SQVTM and CDR2 is ANQGSEA in the germline V gene. Trimming left V 6 bases short and J 2 bases short, with 6 bases between. The length of the CDR3 is 11 residues. The CDR3 bases are TGCAGCGTGTCCTACACAGATACGCAGTATTTT. Translated, it gives CSVSYTDTQYF.

The chain links TRBV5-6 to TRBJ2-1; D call uncertain. The ends were cut back, 2 bases at V and 1 base at J, with 13 bases in the middle. Germline lookup yields CDR1 SGHDT and CDR2 YYEEEE. This CDR3 is built from 16 residues. CDR3 DNA: TGTGCCAGCAGCTTTGTGGTTGTTCAGTCCTACAATGAGCAGTTCTTC. Protein sequence: CASSFVVVQSYNEQFF.

The gene calls are TRBV20-1 and TRBJ1-5; TRBD1 is a possible D gene (5 bases). This CDR3 comprises 14 residues. The germline CDR1 and CDR2 sequences are DFQATT and SNEGSKA (reference sequence). Trimming stripped 3 bases from V and 3 bases from J, with 12 bases between. The CDR3 protein is CSARRDLNNQPQHF. The DNA of the CDR3 is TGCAGTGCTAGGCGGGACCTCAACAATCAGCCCCAGCATTTT.

In its sample, this clonotype was seen a few times. V usage is TRBV19 and J usage is TRBJ2-3; perhaps TRBD2 as D (6 bases). CDR3 size: 15 residues. Trimming cost V 3 bases and J 1 base, with 11 bases left between them. The germline gives CDR1 LNHDA, CDR2 SQIVND (reference sequence). CDR3 protein: CASSIWGVGTDTQYF. The CDR3 nucleotides read TGTGCCAGTAGTATTTGGGGGGTCGGCACAGATACGCAGTATTTT.